The clone carrying this TCR beta chain was counted only a few times. Its antigen is still unknown. These data belong to a study of T-cell reconstitution after alpha-beta-depleted transplantation in children. Researchers prepared the TCRbeta library using unique molecular identifiers, the study reports. TCRdb itself ran the PCR reads through MiXCR, one entry per CDR3 protein. The profile shows about 900,000 distinct CDR3 sequences, around 30% of them singletons. Findings and limits, study-wide: Counts and diversity of T cells one year after transplant came mostly from newly produced T cells. By about two months after transplant, alpha-beta T cells reportedly arose from several hundred graft clones that had expanded.

Here the sequenced sample was PBMCs, mostly from graft donor cells, taken 360 days after TCRalphabeta/CD19-depleted stem cell transplant. This sequence originates from a boy under two years old who had a stem cell transplant for SCID, so the T cells may come from the graft donor.

Here the CDR3 DNA reads TGCAGCGTCAGGGACTCTGAGGGTCAGCCCCAGCATTTT. Its translation: CSVRDSEGQPQHF. This rearrangement joins TRBV29-1 to TRBJ1-5; D may be TRBD1 (5 bases). V lost 6 bases and J lost 6, with 15 bases in between. This CDR3 spans 13 amino acids. The germline CDR1 and CDR2 sequences are SQVTM and ANQGSEA. Using reference TRBV29-1 and TRBJ1-5 for the parts outside the CDR3, the full variable domain is SAVISQKPSRDICQRGTSLTIQCQVDSQVTMMFWYRQQPGQSLTLIATANQGSEATYESGFVIDKFPISRPNLTFSTLTVSNMSPEDSSIYLCSVRDSEGQPQHFGDGTRLSIL.